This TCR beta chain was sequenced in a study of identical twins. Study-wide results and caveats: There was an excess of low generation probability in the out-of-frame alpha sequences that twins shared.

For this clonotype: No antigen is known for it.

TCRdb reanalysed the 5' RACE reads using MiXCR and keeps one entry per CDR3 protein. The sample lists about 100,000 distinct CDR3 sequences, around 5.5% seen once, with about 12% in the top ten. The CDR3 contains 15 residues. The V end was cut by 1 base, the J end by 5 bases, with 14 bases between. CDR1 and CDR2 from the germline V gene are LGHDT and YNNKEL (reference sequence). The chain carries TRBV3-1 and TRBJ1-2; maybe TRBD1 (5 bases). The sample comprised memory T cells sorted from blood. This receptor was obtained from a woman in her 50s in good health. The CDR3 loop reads CASSQGEGRLYGYTF. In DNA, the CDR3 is TGTGCCAGCAGCCAAGGGGAGGGGCGACTATATGGCTACACCTTC.